This section outlines one TCR beta chain sequence together with its context. This sample is drawn from a study of blood T cell repertoires in COVID-19. Study background: Material from acute and convalescent COVID-19 was sourced from the United States, Italy and Spain.

As originally analysed: From reference gene primer amplification, estimates of nucleated cell counts were derived. The method was immunoSEQ multiplex PCR; TCRdb's version includes in-frame clones alone and lacks a portion of them. V and J calls and clone size are copied from that table; D and trimming were computed from the DNA. The sample consists of roughly 210,000 clones, around four fifths of them appearing once. Germline V gene sequence: CDR1 SGHRS, CDR2 YFSETQ. J was trimmed by 0 bases and V by 2 bases; bases with no gene match: 1. The length of the CDR3 is 15 residues. This sequence joins TRBV5-1 and TRBJ1-3; 8 bases fit TRBD1. This TCR came from a woman of 80 years or more with COVID-19, enrolled during active disease. The specimen sequenced was peripheral blood. The CDR3 sequence is CASSFTGGSGNTIYF. The CDR3 bases are TGCGCCAGCAGCTTTACAGGGGGCTCTGGAAACACCATATATTTT. Using reference TRBV5-1 and TRBJ1-3 for the parts outside the CDR3, the full variable domain is KAGVTQTPRYLIKTRGQQVTLSCSPISGHRSVSWYQQTPGQGLQFLFEYFSETQRNKGNFPGRFSGRQFSNSRSEMNVSTLELGDSALYLCASSFTGGSGNTIYFGEGSWLTVV.